The 14 T cell receptor beta chains presented below share a single source sample, sequenced in a study of cytomegalovirus exposure and HLA in healthy donors. Using immunoSEQ multiplex PCR, the repertoire was profiled, and TCRdb retains in-frame clones only, with some absent. Of around 120,000 clones listed, around 87% are singletons. The sequenced sample consisted of PBMCs. These receptor sequences come from a woman younger than 35 in good health and CMV-seropositive.

The chain employs TRBV7-6 and TRBJ1-2, with 10 nucleotides matching TRBD1. J was trimmed by 3 bases and V by 5 bases; bases with no gene match: 6. The germline gives CDR1 SGHVS, CDR2 FNYEAQ. The CDR3 consists of 15 residues. The CDR3 nucleotides are TGTGCCAGCAGCCCCTGGGGACAGGGGTACTATGGCTACACCTTC. It codes for CASSPWGQGYYGYTF.

This chain links TRBV7-9 with TRBJ2-7; 7 nucleotides agree with TRBD1. Germline V CDR1 and CDR2: SEHNR, FQNEAQ (reference sequence). The CDR3 is 15 amino acids. Trimming at V came to 1 base and at J to 6 bases, leaving 9 bases not matched to a gene. For the CDR3, the DNA is TGTGCCAGCAGCTTAGTGGGTAGGGGGCCCATCGAGCAGTACTTC. It encodes CASSLVGRGPIEQYF.

The CDR3: CSVETGEDYGYTF. CDR3 DNA: TGCAGCGTTGAAACAGGGGAGGACTATGGCTACACCTTC. This rearrangement joins TRBV29-1 to TRBJ1-2; 7 bases are shared with TRBD1. CDR3 length: 13 residues. The J segment lost 3 bases and the V segment lost 2 bases, leaving 3 bases of the junction unmatched. Germline V CDR1 and CDR2: SQVTM, ANQGSEA.

This chain connects TRBV5-1 to TRBJ1-2, with D perhaps TRBD1 (5 bases). Germline V gives CDR1 SGHRS, CDR2 YFSETQ. Deletions cut 0 bases from V and 0 bases from J, with 9 bases between. This CDR3 spans 15 amino acids. The CDR3 sequence is CASSLDRSPNYGYTF. The CDR3 DNA reads TGCGCCAGCAGCTTGGACAGGAGCCCTAACTATGGCTACACCTTC.

The V gene is TRBV7-9, the J gene TRBJ1-2, with no clear D. This CDR3 spans 16 amino acids. The V end was cut by 1 base, the J end by 2 bases, with 14 bases between. Germline V lookup: CDR1 SEHNR, CDR2 FQNEAQ (reference sequence). The DNA of the CDR3 is TGTGCCAGCAGCTTAGGTCGTGGGAGATTCAACTATGGCTACACCTTC. The encoded protein is CASSLGRGRFNYGYTF.

In this sample, this clone turned up once. This chain joins TRBV11-3 and TRBJ2-1; 9 positions agree with TRBD2. From germline, CDR1 is SGHNT and CDR2 YENEEA. CDR3 length equals 15 residues. The V and J ends lost 0 bases and 3 bases, in that order; junction bases with no gene match: 0. Here the CDR3 DNA reads TGTGCCAGCAGCTTAGAGCGGGAGGGCTACAATGAGCAGTTCTTC. Translating it yields CASSLEREGYNEQFF.

The chain is built from TRBV7-8 and TRBJ2-7; 11 nucleotides align to TRBD2. CDR1 and CDR2 from the germline V gene are SGHVS and FQNEAQ. V dropped 5 bases and J dropped 1; count of bases not matched to a gene: 16. The CDR3 sequence is 19 residues long. DNA for the CDR3: TGTGCCAGCAGCACAAATTCCCGGGGACTAGCGGTAGCATCCTACGAGCAGTACTTC. It is translated as CASSTNSRGLAVASYEQYF.

The chain recombines TRBV11-2 with TRBJ2-3, with D perhaps TRBD2 (5 bases). V lost 4 bases and J 4 bases, leaving 18 bases between the germline ends. The CDR3 is 16 residues long. Germline V CDR1 and CDR2: SGHAT, FQNNGV. In nucleotides, the CDR3 is TGTGCCAGCAGCTATTTGGGAATCACCGGGGCAGATACGCAGTATTTT. Protein product: CASSYLGITGADTQYF.

The rearrangement links TRBV2 to TRBJ2-1; TRBD2 aligns across 8 bases. The CDR3 extends over 15 amino acids. J gave up 2 bases and V 1 base, and 1 base lay outside the gene matches. Looked up from germline, CDR1 is SNHLY and CDR2 is FYNNEI. CDR3: CASSEGAGAYNEQFF. The CDR3 nucleotides read TGTGCCAGCAGTGAAGGAGCGGGGGCCTACAATGAGCAGTTCTTC.

The genes are TRBV4-1 and TRBJ1-2; D unresolved. This CDR3 comprises 14 residues. Germline V gene data show CDR1 as MGHRA and CDR2 as YSYEKL. The V end lost 2 bases, the J end lost 4 bases, and 11 bases lay between the germline ends. This chain's CDR3 is CASSQTRQAYGYTF. As DNA, the CDR3 is TGCGCCAGCAGCCAAACCAGGCAAGCCTATGGCTACACCTTC.

The V and J genes are TRBV29-1 and TRBJ2-5, with 9 nucleotides matching TRBD2. The trim removed 1 base at V and 5 bases at J, leaving 8 bases unmatched. Germline V gene sequence: CDR1 SQVTM, CDR2 ANQGSEA. The CDR3 contains 15 residues. The CDR3 DNA reads as TGCAGCGTTGAAGGGCCGGGACTAGCATCGGAGACCCAGTACTTC. This translates into CSVEGPGLASETQYF.

The gene calls are TRBV30 and TRBJ2-7; 8 positions agree with TRBD2. The CDR3 runs 14 residues. V shed 0 bases and J 3 bases; nucleotides not matched to a gene: 4. Germline CDR1 reads GTSNPN; CDR2 reads SVGIG (reference sequence). The CDR3 nucleotides read TGTGCCTGGAGTGTCGGGGGGGCCCGCTACGAGCAGTACTTC. It encodes CAWSVGGARYEQYF.

This chain links TRBV11-3 with TRBJ2-7; 7 positions agree with TRBD2. Germline CDR1 reads SGHNT; CDR2 reads YENEEA. CDR3 size: 15 residues. With V trimmed by 5 bases and J by 2 bases, 9 bases remained unmatched. The CDR3 coding sequence is TGTGCCAGCAGCGGACCCGGGGGGAGCGCCTACGAGCAGTACTTC. As protein: CASSGPGGSAYEQYF.

In the case of this clone: An end of the junction differs from the germline gene, which may be a read error. The chain joins TRBV7-7 to TRBJ2-1, with 8 bases lining up with TRBD2. The germline CDR1 and CDR2 sequences are SSHAT and FNYEAQ (reference sequence). This CDR3 has 17 residues. Here the CDR3 reads CASSPTLSGGFYNEQFF. CDR3 in DNA: TGTGCTAGCAGCCCAACACTGTCGGGAGGGTTCTACAATGAGCAGTTCTTC.